This T cell receptor (beta chain) was profiled in a study of T cell responses to AZD1222 COVID-19 vaccine. The V gene end was trimmed by 3 bases and the J gene end by 5 bases; junction bases not matched to a gene: 9. The V gene's germline CDR1 is LNHDA and CDR2 SQIVND (reference sequence). This CDR3 comprises 16 residues. Sequencing used immunoSEQ multiplex PCR; TCRdb keeps in-frame clones, though not all of them. The sample holds over 140,000 clones; over 90% are singletons and the top ten take roughly 3.5%. The clonotype was recovered from an adult who received the AZD1222 COVID-19 vaccine. The chain couples TRBV19 to TRBJ2-7; TRBD2 aligns across 11 bases. This specimen was peripheral blood, taken 28 days after the second AZD1222 dose. Here the CDR3 reads CASSIGWLAGGHEQYF. In DNA, the CDR3 is TGTGCCAGTAGTATCGGCTGGCTAGCGGGAGGCCACGAGCAGTACTTC. Full variable domain (remainder filled in from reference TRBV19 and TRBJ2-7): DGGITQSPKYLFRKEGQNVTLSCEQNLNHDAMYWYRQDPGQGLRLIYYSQIVNDFQKGDIAEGYSVSREKKESFPLTVTSAQKNPTAFYLCASSIGWLAGGHEQYFGPGTRLTVT.